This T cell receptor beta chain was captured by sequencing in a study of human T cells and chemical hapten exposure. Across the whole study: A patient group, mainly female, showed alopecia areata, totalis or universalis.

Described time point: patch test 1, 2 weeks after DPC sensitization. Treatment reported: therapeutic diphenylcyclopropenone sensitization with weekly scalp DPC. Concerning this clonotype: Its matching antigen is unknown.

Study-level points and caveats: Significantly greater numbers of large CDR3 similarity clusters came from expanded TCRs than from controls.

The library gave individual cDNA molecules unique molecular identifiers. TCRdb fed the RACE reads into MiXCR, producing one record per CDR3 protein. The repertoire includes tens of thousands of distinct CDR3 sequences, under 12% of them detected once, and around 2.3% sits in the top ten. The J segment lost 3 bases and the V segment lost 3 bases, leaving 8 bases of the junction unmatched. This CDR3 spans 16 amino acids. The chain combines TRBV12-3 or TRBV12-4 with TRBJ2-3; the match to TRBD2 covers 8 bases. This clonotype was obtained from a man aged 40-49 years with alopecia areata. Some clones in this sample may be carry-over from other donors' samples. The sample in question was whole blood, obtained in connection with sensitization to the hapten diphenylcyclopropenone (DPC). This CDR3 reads CASSFRSGGGTDTQYF. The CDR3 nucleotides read TGTGCCAGCAGTTTCCGGTCAGGCGGGGGGACAGATACGCAGTATTTT.